The clone carrying this TCR beta chain came up a few times. What it binds is not known. The junction departs from germline at one end; a sequencing error may be responsible. Attached unique molecular identifiers marked individual cDNA molecules. MiXCR, applied by TCRdb to the 5' RACE reads, yields one record per CDR3 protein. This sample has 25,000 to 30,000 distinct CDR3 sequences, with about 5% found just once. This CDR3 is 18 amino acids long. Germline lookup yields CDR1 LNHDA and CDR2 SQIVND (reference sequence). These data originate in a study of early T cells in non-severe SARS-CoV-2 infection. About the research overall: Sequencing used unsorted whole-blood bulk RNA, so chains lack pairing.

The study, taken as a whole, reports: Matches to VDJdb favored anti-spike CD8 responses and missed private and CD4 specificities.

The sequenced material came from whole blood. This TCR was recovered from an adult who was a healthcare worker with PCR-confirmed SARS-CoV-2 infection or an uninfected control (not recorded which). V gene TRBV19 combines with J gene TRBJ1-6; no reliable D call. CDR3 nucleotides: TGTGCCAGTAGTATAAGCGTTCTCGGCACGACCTATAATTCACCCCTCCATTTT. It translates to CASSISVLGTTYNSPLHF. Together with reference TRBV19 and TRBJ1-6, the CDR3 gives the full variable domain: DGGITQSPKYLFRKEGQNVTLSCEQNLNHDAMYWYRQDPGQGLRLIYYSQIVNDFQKGDIAEGYSVSREKKESFPLTVTSAQKNPTAFYLCASSISVLGTTYNSPLHFGNGTRLTVT.